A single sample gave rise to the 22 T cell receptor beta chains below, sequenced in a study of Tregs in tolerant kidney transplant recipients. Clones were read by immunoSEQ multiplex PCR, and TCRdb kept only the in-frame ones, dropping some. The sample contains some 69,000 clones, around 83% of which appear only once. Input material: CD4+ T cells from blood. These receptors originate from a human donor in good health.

The CDR3 sequence is CASSSNSGANVLTF. The DNA of the CDR3 is TGTGCCAGCTCAAGTAACTCTGGGGCCAACGTCCTGACTTTC. The chain combines TRBV18 with TRBJ2-6; D call uncertain. CDR1 KGHSH and CDR2 LQKENI come from the germline V gene. The CDR3 runs to 14 residues. The V and J ends lost 5 bases and 0 bases respectively, with 5 bases between them.

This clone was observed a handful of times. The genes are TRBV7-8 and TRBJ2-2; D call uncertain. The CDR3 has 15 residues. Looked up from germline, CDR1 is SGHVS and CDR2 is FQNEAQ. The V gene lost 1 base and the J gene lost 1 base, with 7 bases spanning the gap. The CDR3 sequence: CASSLEHLNTGELFF. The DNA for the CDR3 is TGTGCCAGCAGCTTAGAACACCTGAACACCGGGGAGCTGTTTTTT.

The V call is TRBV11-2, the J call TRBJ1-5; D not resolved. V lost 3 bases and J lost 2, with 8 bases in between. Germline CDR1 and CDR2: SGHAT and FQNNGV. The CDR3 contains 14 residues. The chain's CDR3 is CASSFIWGNQPQHF. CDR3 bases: TGTGCCAGCAGCTTTATCTGGGGCAATCAGCCCCAGCATTTT.

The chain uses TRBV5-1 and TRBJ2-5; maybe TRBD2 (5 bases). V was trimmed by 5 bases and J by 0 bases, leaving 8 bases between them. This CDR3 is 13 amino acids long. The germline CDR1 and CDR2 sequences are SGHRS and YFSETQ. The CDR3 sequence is CASRWENQETQYF. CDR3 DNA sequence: TGCGCCAGCAGATGGGAGAACCAAGAGACCCAGTACTTC.

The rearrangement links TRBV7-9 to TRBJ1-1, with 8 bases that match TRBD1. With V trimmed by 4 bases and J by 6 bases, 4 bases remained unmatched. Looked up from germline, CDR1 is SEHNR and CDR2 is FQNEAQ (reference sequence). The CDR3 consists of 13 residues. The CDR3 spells CASSSQGAAEAFF. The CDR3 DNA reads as TGTGCCAGCAGCTCCCAGGGGGCAGCTGAAGCTTTCTTT.

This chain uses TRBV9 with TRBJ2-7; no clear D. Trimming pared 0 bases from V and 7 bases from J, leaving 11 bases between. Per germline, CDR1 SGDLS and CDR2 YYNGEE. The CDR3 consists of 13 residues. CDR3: CASSVDQLAEQYF. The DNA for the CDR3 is TGTGCCAGCAGCGTAGATCAGCTTGCGGAGCAGTACTTC.

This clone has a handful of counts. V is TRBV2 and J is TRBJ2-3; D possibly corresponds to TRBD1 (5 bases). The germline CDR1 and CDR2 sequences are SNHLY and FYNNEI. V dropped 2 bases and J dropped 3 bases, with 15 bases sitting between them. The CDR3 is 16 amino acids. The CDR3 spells CASSELKQGWTDTQYF. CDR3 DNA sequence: TGTGCCAGCAGTGAATTGAAGCAGGGTTGGACAGATACGCAGTATTTT.

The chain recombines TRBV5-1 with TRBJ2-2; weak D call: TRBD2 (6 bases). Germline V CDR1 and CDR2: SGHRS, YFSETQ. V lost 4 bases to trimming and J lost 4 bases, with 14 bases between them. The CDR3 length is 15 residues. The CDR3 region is CASSAGSAGTGELFF. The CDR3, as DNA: TGCGCCAGCAGCGCCGGGAGCGCTGGCACCGGGGAGCTGTTTTTT.

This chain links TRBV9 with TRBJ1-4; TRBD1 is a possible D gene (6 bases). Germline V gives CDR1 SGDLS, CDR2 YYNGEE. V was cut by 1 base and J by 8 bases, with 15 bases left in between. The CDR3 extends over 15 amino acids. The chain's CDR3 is CASSVTGTPVEKLFF. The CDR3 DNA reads TGTGCCAGCAGCGTAACCGGGACACCGGTGGAAAAACTGTTTTTT.

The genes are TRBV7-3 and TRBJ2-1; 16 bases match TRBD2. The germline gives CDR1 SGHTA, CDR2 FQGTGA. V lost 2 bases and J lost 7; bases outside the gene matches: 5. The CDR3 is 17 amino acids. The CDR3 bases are TGTGCCAGCAGCTTACCGGGACTAGCGGGAGGGCCAAATGAGCAGTTCTTC. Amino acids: CASSLPGLAGGPNEQFF.

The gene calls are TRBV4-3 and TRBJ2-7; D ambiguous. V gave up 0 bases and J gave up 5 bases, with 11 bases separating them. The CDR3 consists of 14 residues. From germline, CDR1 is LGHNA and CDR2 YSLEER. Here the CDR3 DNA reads TGCGCCAGCAGCCAAGAGATGGTTGGGAACGAGCAGTACTTC. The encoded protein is CASSQEMVGNEQYF.

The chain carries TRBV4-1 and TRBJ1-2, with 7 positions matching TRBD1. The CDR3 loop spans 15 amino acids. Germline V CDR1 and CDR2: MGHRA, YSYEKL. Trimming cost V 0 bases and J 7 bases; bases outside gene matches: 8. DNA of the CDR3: TGCGCCAGCAGCCAAGATGAGGGGGCAGCGGGTGGCTACACCTTC. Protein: CASSQDEGAAGGYTF.

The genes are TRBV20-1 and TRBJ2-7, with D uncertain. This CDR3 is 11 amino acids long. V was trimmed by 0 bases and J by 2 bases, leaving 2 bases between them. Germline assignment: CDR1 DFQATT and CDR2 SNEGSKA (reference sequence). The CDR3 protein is CSARDTYEQYF. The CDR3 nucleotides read TGCAGTGCTAGAGATACCTACGAGCAGTACTTC.

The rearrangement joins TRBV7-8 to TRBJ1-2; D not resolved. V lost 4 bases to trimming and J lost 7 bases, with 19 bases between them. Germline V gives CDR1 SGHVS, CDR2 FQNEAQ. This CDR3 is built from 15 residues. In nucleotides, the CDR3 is TGTGCCAGCAGCTCCCGGACTGAACTATCGAGTGGCTACACCTTC. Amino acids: CASSSRTELSSGYTF.

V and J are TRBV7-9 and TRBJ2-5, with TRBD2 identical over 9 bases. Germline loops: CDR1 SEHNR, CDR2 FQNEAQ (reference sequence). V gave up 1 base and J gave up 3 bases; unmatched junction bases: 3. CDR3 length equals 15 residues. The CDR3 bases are TGTGCCAGCAGCTTAGTGGGCGGGAGGGAAGAGACCCAGTACTTC. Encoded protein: CASSLVGGREETQYF.

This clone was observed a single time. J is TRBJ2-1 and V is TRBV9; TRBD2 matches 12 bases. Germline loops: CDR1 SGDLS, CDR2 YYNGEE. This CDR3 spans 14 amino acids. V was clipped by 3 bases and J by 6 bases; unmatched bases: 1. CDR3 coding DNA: TGTGCCAGCAGCGCTAGCGGGAGGGCCAATGAGCAGTTCTTC. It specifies CASSASGRANEQFF. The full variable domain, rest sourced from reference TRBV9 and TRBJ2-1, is DSGVTQTPKHLITATGQRVTLRCSPRSGDLSVYWYQQSLDQGLQFLIQYYNGEERAKGNILERFSAQQFPDLHSELNLSSLELGDSALYFCASSASGRANEQFFGPGTRLTVL.

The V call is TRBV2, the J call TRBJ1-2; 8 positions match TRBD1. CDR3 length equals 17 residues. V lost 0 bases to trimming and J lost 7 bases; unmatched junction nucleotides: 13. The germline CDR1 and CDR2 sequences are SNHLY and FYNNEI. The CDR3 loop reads CASSEALQRQGKGGYTF. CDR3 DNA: TGTGCCAGCAGTGAAGCGCTCCAGAGACAGGGGAAGGGTGGCTACACCTTC.

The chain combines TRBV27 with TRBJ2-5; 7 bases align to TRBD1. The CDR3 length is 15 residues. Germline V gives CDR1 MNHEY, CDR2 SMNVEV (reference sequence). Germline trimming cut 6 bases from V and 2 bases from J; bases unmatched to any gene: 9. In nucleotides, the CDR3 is TGTGCCAGCAGGATCTCAGGGGGATGGCAAGAGACCCAGTACTTC. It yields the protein CASRISGGWQETQYF.

The CDR3 sequence: CASSRGDNQPQHF. In DNA form, the CDR3 reads TGCGCCAGCAGCCGGGGGGACAATCAGCCCCAGCATTTT. V gene TRBV5-1 combines with J gene TRBJ1-5, with D maybe TRBD1 (5 bases). Between the trimmed V and J ends, which lost 4 bases and 3 bases, there was a span of 8 bases. The germline V gene encodes CDR1 SGHRS and CDR2 YFSETQ. CDR3 length: 13 residues.

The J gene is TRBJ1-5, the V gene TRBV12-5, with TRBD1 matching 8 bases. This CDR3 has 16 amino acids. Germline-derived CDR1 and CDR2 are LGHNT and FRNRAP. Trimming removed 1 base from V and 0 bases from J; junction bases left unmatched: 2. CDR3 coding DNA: TGTGCTAGTGGTTTGGGACAGGGGTATAGCAATCAGCCCCAGCATTTT. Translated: CASGLGQGYSNQPQHF.

CDR3 region: CASLIMNRDRAGNTIYF. The CDR3 nucleotides read TGTGCCAGCCTGATAATGAACCGTGATAGGGCTGGAAACACCATATATTTT. V gene TRBV7-3 combines with J gene TRBJ1-3; unclear D gene. The germline V gene encodes CDR1 SGHTA and CDR2 FQGTGA. The CDR3 is 17 residues long. V was cut by 8 bases and J by 2 bases, with 22 bases left in between.

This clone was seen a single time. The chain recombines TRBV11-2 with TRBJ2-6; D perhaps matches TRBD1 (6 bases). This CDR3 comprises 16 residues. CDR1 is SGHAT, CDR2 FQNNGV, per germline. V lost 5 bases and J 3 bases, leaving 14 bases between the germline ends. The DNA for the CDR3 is TGTGCCAGCAGCGCCAGGGGTCCGGTTGGGGCCAACGTCCTGACTTTC. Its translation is CASSARGPVGANVLTF.